The text below deals with one TCR beta chain. The antigen is not known. This sample is drawn from a study of naive and memory T cell subsets. Findings of the study overall: In naive cells, over 95% of TCR sequences were seen only once.

This CDR3 is 14 amino acids long. From germline, CDR1 is MNHNS and CDR2 SASEGT. V gave up 6 bases and J gave up 10 bases; unmatched junction bases: 7. Both TRBC1 and TRBC2 were covered by a beta constant-region primer of two equimolar oligonucleotides. Four rounds of PCR amplified the ligated cDNA using nested alpha and beta constant-region primers plus SP2. TCRdb independently ran MiXCR on the UMI-ligation and nested PCR reads; one entry per CDR3 protein. The repertoire includes around 40,000 distinct CDR3 sequences, more than 10% of them detected once, and approximately 20% sits in the top ten. Separate alpha and beta amplification began at the second PCR step. CD8 T cells were positively selected from what remained after CD4 positive selection.

The sequence was collected from a human donor in good health. Material: effector memory CD4+ T cells from blood. As to subset: effector memory, CD45RA- CD27-. The genes are TRBV6-1 and TRBJ2-1, with 12 nucleotides matching TRBD2. The CDR3 is CASRPSGRGWEQFF. The CDR3 DNA follows: TGTGCCAGCAGGCCTAGCGGGAGGGGATGGGAGCAGTTCTTC.